The 20 T cell receptor beta chains below were found in one sample sequenced in a study of T cell responses to AZD1222 COVID-19 vaccine. Measured with immunoSEQ multiplex PCR; TCRdb has only the in-frame clones, and not every one. Of tens of thousands of clones listed, 80% are singletons. The sequences come from peripheral blood, collected 28 days after the second AZD1222 dose. The receptors were gathered from an adult who received the AZD1222 COVID-19 vaccine.

The chain uses TRBV5-1 and TRBJ2-5, with D possibly called TRBD1 or TRBD2 (5 bases each). The length of the CDR3 is 15 residues. The germline V and J ends were trimmed by 6 bases and 5 bases, with 20 bases remaining between them. In germline, CDR1 is SGHRS, CDR2 YFSETQ. The DNA for the CDR3 is TGCGCCAGCAAGATCGGGGCAGGGCCCCGGGAGACCCAGTACTTC. Translation gives CASKIGAGPRETQYF.

The chain links TRBV7-8 to TRBJ2-1, with TRBD1 identical over 10 bases. Germline V gene lookup returns CDR1 SGHVS and CDR2 FQNEAQ. The V gene end was trimmed by 1 base and the J gene end by 6 bases; junction bases not matched to a gene: 3. The CDR3 runs to 15 residues. CDR3 nucleotide sequence: TGTGCCAGCAGCTTAGGGGGACAGGGGTCCAATGAGCAGTTCTTC. As protein: CASSLGGQGSNEQFF.

This chain uses TRBV19 with TRBJ1-1; no definite D call. The CDR3 has 13 residues. Germline CDR1 and CDR2: LNHDA and SQIVND (reference sequence). Trimming stripped 3 bases from V and 8 bases from J, with 13 bases between. The CDR3 nucleotides are TGTGCCAGTAGTATTTTTGGTGGCGTCGAAGCTTTCTTT. Translating gives CASSIFGGVEAFF.

This clone was counted once. The gene calls are TRBV10-3 and TRBJ1-2, with 9 bases lining up with TRBD1. The CDR3 sequence is 14 residues long. V lost 10 bases and J lost 6; bases outside the gene matches: 12. Germline lookup yields CDR1 ENHRY and CDR2 SYGVKD. The CDR3 loop is CATTPKTGGDGYTF. In nucleotides, the CDR3 is TGTGCCACCACACCTAAAACAGGGGGCGATGGCTACACCTTC.

This CDR3 reads CASSQEGYRGRGSPLHF. For the CDR3, the DNA is TGTGCCAGCAGCCAAGAGGGGTACAGGGGAAGAGGTTCACCCCTCCACTTT. The gene calls are TRBV3-1 (or the pseudogene TRBV3-2) and TRBJ1-6; 7 positions match TRBD1. V lost 0 bases and J lost 9; bases outside the gene matches: 11. Per germline, CDR1 LGHDT and CDR2 YNNKEL (reference sequence). The CDR3 extends over 17 amino acids.

Concerning this clone itself: One junction end does not reproduce the germline sequence, and a read error may be involved. V usage is TRBV7-7 and J usage is TRBJ2-2; D ambiguous. This CDR3 is built from 14 residues. The germline V gene encodes CDR1 SSHAT and CDR2 FNYEAQ (reference sequence). CDR3 nucleotide sequence: TGTGCTAGCAGCTTGATGGCGAACACCGGGGAGCTGTTTTTT. It is translated as CASSLMANTGELFF.

In the case of this clone: It is unclear where the CDR3 begins or ends on the DNA, so no DNA is shown, and the CDR3 is as TCRdb lists it. V is TRBV3-1 (or the pseudogene TRBV3-2) and J is TRBJ1-4; the table's D gene call, TRBD1, was not cross checked with the DNA. The V gene's germline CDR1 is LGHDT and CDR2 YNNKEL (reference sequence). The CDR3 adds up to 15 amino acids, both ends counted. The CDR3 loop is CASSQEGAPMKNCFF.

The chain has TRBV5-8 and TRBJ2-1; D might be TRBD1 (5 bases). The germline V gene encodes CDR1 SGHTS and CDR2 YDEGEE. The V and J ends lost 4 bases and 0 bases respectively, with 11 bases between them. The CDR3 covers 15 residues. In DNA form, the CDR3 reads TGTGCCAGCAGCGGTAGGGGTAGCTCCTACAATGAGCAGTTCTTC. Protein product: CASSGRGSSYNEQFF.

V is TRBV6-4 and J is TRBJ1-1; D is undetermined. The CDR3 is made up of 16 amino acids. V gave up 0 bases and J gave up 6 bases, with 17 bases separating them. The germline V gene has CDR1 MRHNA and CDR2 SNTAGT. CDR3 bases: TGTGCCAGCAGTGACTCGAAAGGTGGGGAGTCGCCTGAAGCTTTCTTT. This codes for CASSDSKGGESPEAFF.

This chain joins TRBV9 and TRBJ2-1; possibly TRBD2 for D (7 bases). Trimming pared 0 bases from V and 2 bases from J, leaving 9 bases between. The CDR3 consists of 15 residues. Per the germline V gene, CDR1 is SGDLS and CDR2 is YYNGEE. The CDR3 sequence is CASSVGRGPYNEQFF. As DNA, the CDR3 is TGTGCCAGCAGCGTAGGGCGGGGGCCCTACAATGAGCAGTTCTTC.

The rearrangement links TRBV5-1 to TRBJ2-1; 7 bases are shared with TRBD1. Germline CDR1 SGHRS, CDR2 YFSETQ. V lost 5 bases and J lost 0; bases outside the gene matches: 5. The CDR3 contains 15 residues. The CDR3 loop reads CASRVRDSSYNEQFF. Written as DNA, the CDR3 is TGCGCCAGCAGGGTCCGGGACAGCTCCTACAATGAGCAGTTCTTC.

DNA of the CDR3: TGTGCTAGTGGTAAGGACAGCAATGAGCAGTTCTTC. It translates to CASGKDSNEQFF. This rearrangement joins TRBV12-5 to TRBJ2-1, with D perhaps TRBD1 (6 bases). V was pared by 5 bases and J by 6 bases, with 8 bases between. Germline V lookup: CDR1 LGHNT, CDR2 FRNRAP. This CDR3 region has 12 residues.

The CDR3 is CASSPETGNTIYF. The CDR3 DNA is TGTGCCAGCTCACCAGAAACAGGAAACACCATATATTTT. The chain links TRBV18 to TRBJ1-3; no firm D call. V was trimmed by 2 bases and J by 4 bases, leaving 6 bases between them. Per germline, CDR1 KGHSH and CDR2 LQKENI. CDR3 length: 13 amino acids.

This clone was counted between two and nine times. This chain links TRBV5-1 with TRBJ1-2, with D possibly being TRBD1 (6 bases). This CDR3 is built from 15 residues. The germline V gene encodes CDR1 SGHRS and CDR2 YFSETQ. Deletions cut 1 base from V and 3 bases from J, with 13 bases between. CDR3 amino acids: CASSLSAGVDYGYTF. The CDR3 region has the DNA TGCGCCAGCAGCTTGTCCGCAGGGGTGGACTATGGCTACACCTTC.

V gene TRBV6-5 combines with J gene TRBJ2-5; 8 bases agree with TRBD1. The germline V gene encodes CDR1 MNHEY and CDR2 SVGAGI. The V segment lost 0 bases and the J segment 4 bases; nucleotides outside the gene matches: 7. The CDR3 contains 16 residues. CDR3 loop: CASSYSDPDRVETQYF. CDR3 bases: TGTGCCAGCAGTTACTCCGACCCGGACAGGGTAGAGACCCAGTACTTC.

The rearrangement joins TRBV10-3 to TRBJ1-1; maybe TRBD1 (6 bases). V shed 6 bases and J shed 5 bases, with 13 bases lying between them. This CDR3 has 13 residues. CDR1 and CDR2 from the germline V gene are ENHRY and SYGVKD. This CDR3 is CAISHEGETEAFF. CDR3 nucleotide sequence: TGTGCCATCAGCCACGAGGGGGAAACTGAAGCTTTCTTT.

V and J are TRBV5-6 and TRBJ1-2; D not resolved. Looked up from germline, CDR1 is SGHDT and CDR2 is YYEEEE. The CDR3 spans 15 residues. The V end lost 1 base, the J end lost 0 bases, and 10 bases lay between the germline ends. CDR3 protein: CASSLYTGSNYGYTF. The CDR3 DNA is TGTGCCAGCAGCTTGTACACTGGATCTAACTATGGCTACACCTTC.

This chain links TRBV10-2 with TRBJ1-5; possible D gene TRBD1, 5 bases. The CDR3 has 14 residues. Germline V gene lookup returns CDR1 WSHSY and CDR2 SAAADI. V was shortened by 4 bases and J by 2 bases, with 9 bases between the two germline ends. CDR3 region: CASSGLQGNQPQHF. The CDR3 DNA reads as TGCGCCAGCAGTGGGTTACAGGGCAATCAGCCCCAGCATTTT.

The rearrangement links TRBV28 to TRBJ1-2; weak D call: TRBD1 (6 bases). The CDR3 is 14 residues long. V lost 6 bases, J lost 8 bases, and 19 bases lay in between. The germline V gene has CDR1 MDHEN and CDR2 SYDVKM. CDR3 loop: CASRPAGARKGYTF. Here the CDR3 DNA reads TGTGCCAGCAGACCCGCGGGGGCTCGTAAGGGCTACACCTTC.

The rearrangement links TRBV6-5 to TRBJ1-2; D perhaps matches TRBD1 (5 bases). V was shortened by 7 bases and J by 2 bases, with 8 bases between the two germline ends. Per germline, CDR1 MNHEY and CDR2 SVGAGI. The CDR3 runs 12 residues. CDR3 amino acids: CASTSGNYGYTF. The CDR3 DNA follows: TGTGCCAGCACCTCAGGGAACTATGGCTACACCTTC.